This T cell receptor (beta chain) was obtained from a study of blood T cell repertoires in COVID-19. Study in general: From T cells, B-cell-depleted T cells, or PBMCs came the material, which was cDNA or gDNA.

Under the authors' procedure: It was from reference gene primer amplification that nucleated cell counts were estimated. Using immunoSEQ multiplex PCR, the repertoire was profiled, and TCRdb retains in-frame clones only, with some absent. The V and J calls and clone size come from that table; D and trimming were worked out from the DNA. This table has more than 100,000 clones, about 88% appearing once. The clonotype was recovered from an elderly woman with acute or convalescent COVID-19. The sequenced sample was peripheral blood.

This CDR3 reads CASTYGGANEKLFF. CDR3 coding DNA: TGTGCCAGTACATACGGGGGGGCTAATGAAAAACTGTTTTTT. The chain joins TRBV19 to TRBJ1-4; TRBD1 is a possible D gene (5 bases). Trimming shortened V by 7 bases and J by 3 bases, and 12 bases separated the two germline ends. Germline loops: CDR1 LNHDA, CDR2 SQIVND (reference sequence). This CDR3 spans 14 amino acids.